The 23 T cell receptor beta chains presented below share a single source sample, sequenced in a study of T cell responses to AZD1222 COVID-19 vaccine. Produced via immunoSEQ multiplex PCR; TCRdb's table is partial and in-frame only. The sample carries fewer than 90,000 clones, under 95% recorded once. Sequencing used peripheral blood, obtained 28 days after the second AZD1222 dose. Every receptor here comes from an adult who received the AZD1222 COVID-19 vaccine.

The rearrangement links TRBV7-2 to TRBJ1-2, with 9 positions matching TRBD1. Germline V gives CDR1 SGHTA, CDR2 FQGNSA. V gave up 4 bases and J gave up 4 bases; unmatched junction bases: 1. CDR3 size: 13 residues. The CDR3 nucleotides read TGTGCCAGCAGCTCGGGACAGGGCTATGGCTACACCTTC. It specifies CASSSGQGYGYTF.

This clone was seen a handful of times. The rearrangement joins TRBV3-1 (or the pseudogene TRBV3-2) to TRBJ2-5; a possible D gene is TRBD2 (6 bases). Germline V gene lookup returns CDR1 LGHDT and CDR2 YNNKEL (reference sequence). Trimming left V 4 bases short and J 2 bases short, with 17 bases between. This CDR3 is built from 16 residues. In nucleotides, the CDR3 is TGTGCCAGCAGCCCCCCGGCGACCCGGGGGCAAGAGACCCAGTACTTC. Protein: CASSPPATRGQETQYF.

The CDR3 DNA is TGTGCCAGCAGCTTCCTCCGCTCCTATAATTCACCCCTCCACTTT. This gives the protein CASSFLRSYNSPLHF. This sequence joins TRBV3-1 (or the pseudogene TRBV3-2) and TRBJ1-6; D gene uncertain. CDR1 is LGHDT, CDR2 YNNKEL, per germline (reference sequence). The CDR3 sequence is 15 residues long. V lost 5 bases and J 0 bases, leaving 8 bases between the germline ends.

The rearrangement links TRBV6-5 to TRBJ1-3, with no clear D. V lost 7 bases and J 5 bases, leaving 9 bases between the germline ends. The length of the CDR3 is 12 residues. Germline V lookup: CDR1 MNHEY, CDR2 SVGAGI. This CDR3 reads CASISRRNTIYF. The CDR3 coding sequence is TGTGCCAGCATCTCTCGAAGAAACACCATATATTTT.

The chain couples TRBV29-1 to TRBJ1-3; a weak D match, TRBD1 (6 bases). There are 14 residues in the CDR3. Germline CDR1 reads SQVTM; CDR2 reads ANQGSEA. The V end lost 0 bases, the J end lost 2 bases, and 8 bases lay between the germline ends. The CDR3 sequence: CSVEERGPGNTIYF. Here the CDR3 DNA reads TGCAGCGTTGAAGAGCGGGGGCCTGGAAACACCATATATTTT.

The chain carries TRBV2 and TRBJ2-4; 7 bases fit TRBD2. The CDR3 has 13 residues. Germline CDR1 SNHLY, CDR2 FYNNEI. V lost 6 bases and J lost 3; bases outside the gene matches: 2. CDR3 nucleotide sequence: TGTGCCAGCAGGGGGGAGGGCAAAAACATTCAGTACTTC. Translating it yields CASRGEGKNIQYF. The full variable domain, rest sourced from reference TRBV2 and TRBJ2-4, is EPEVTQTPSHQVTQMGQEVILRCVPISNHLYFYWYRQILGQKVEFLVSFYNNEISEKSEIFDDQFSVERPDGSNFTLKIRSTKLEDSAMYFCASRGEGKNIQYFGAGTRLSVL.

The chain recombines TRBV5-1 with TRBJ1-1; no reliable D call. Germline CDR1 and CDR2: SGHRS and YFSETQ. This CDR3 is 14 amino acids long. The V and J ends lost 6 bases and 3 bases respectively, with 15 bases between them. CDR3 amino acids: CASTRRVEDTEAFF. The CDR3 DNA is TGCGCCAGCACCAGACGGGTCGAGGACACTGAAGCTTTCTTT.

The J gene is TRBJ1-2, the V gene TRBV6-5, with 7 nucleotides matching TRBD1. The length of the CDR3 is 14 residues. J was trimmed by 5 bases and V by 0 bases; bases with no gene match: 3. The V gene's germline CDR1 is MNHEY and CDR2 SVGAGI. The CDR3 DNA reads TGTGCCAGCAGTTACTCCAGGACAGGTTATGGCTACACCTTC. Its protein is CASSYSRTGYGYTF.

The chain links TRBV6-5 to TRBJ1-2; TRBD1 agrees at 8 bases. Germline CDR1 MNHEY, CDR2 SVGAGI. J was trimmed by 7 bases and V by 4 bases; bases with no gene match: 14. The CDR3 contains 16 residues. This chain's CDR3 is CASSLQRRTGRGGYTF. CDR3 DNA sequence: TGTGCCAGCAGTTTACAGCGACGGACAGGGAGAGGTGGCTACACCTTC.

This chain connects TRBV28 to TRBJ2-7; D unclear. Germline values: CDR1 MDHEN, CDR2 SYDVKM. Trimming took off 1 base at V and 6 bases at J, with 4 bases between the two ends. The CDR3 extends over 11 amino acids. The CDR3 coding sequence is TGTGCCAGCAGTTTATCGGTCGAGCAGTACTTC. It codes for CASSLSVEQYF.

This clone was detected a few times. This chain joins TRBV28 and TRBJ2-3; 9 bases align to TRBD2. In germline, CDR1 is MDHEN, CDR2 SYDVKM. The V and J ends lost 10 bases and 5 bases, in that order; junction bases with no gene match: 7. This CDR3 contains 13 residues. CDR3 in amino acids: CATIAGVRDTQYF. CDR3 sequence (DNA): TGTGCCACCATAGCGGGAGTGAGAGATACGCAGTATTTT. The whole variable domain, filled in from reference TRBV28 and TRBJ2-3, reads DVKVTQSSRYLVKRTGEKVFLECVQDMDHENMFWYRQDPGLGLRLIYFSYDVKMKEKGDIPEGYSVSREKKERFSLILESASTNQTSMYLCATIAGVRDTQYFGPGTRLTVL.

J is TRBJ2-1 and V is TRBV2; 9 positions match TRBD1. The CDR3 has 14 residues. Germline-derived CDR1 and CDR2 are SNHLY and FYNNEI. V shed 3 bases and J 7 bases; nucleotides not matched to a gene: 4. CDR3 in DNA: TGTGCCAGCAGTGACAGGACAGGGGTAAATGAGCAGTTCTTC. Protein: CASSDRTGVNEQFF.

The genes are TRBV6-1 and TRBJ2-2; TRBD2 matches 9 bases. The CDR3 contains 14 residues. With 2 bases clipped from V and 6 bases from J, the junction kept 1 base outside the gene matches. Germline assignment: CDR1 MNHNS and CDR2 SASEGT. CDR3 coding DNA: TGTGCCAGCAGTGAACGCGGGAGGGCCGGGGAGCTGTTTTTT. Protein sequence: CASSERGRAGELFF.

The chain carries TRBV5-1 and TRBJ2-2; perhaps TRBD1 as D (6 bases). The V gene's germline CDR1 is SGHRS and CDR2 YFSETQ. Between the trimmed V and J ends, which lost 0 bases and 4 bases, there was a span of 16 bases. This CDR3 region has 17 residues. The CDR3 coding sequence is TGCGCCAGCAGCTTGGCCCCGGGACACAAGATCACCGGGGAGCTGTTTTTT. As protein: CASSLAPGHKITGELFF.

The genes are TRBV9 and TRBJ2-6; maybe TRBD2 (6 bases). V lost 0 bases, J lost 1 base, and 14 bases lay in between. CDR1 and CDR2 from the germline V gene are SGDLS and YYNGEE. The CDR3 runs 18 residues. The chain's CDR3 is CASSVGRGTGSGANVLTF. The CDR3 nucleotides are TGTGCCAGCAGCGTAGGGAGGGGAACAGGATCTGGGGCCAACGTCCTGACTTTC.

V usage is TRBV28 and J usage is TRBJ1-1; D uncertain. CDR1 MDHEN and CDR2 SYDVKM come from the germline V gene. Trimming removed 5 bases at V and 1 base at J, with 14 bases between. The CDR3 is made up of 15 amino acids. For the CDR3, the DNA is TGTGCCAGCAGTCCCCCGGACCCTTCGAACACTGAAGCTTTCTTT. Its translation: CASSPPDPSNTEAFF.

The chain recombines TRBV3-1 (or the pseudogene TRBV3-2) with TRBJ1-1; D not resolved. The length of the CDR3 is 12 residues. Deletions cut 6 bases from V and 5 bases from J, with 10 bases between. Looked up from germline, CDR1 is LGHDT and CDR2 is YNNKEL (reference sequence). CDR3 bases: TGTGCCAGCAGACTTATGGGAACTGAAGCTTTCTTT. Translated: CASRLMGTEAFF.

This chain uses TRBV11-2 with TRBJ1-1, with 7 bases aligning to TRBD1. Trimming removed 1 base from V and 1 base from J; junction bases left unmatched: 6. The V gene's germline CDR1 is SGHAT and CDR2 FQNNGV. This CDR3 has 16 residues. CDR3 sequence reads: CASSLATGLGNTEAFF. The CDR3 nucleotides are TGTGCCAGCAGCTTAGCGACAGGGCTTGGGAACACTGAAGCTTTCTTT.

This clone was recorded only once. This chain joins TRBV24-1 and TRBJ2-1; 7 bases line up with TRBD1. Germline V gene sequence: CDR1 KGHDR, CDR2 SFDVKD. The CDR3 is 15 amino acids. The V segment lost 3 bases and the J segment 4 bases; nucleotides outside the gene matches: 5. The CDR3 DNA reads TGTGCCACCAGTGATCGACAGGGCACTTACAATGAGCAGTTCTTC. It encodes CATSDRQGTYNEQFF.

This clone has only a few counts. The CDR3 DNA sequence: TGTGCCAGCAGTTCCAGAGCGGCCGCAACTAATGAAAAACTGTTTTTT. This translates into CASSSRAAATNEKLFF. The chain uses TRBV5-8 and TRBJ1-4; D gene ambiguous. CDR1 SGHTS and CDR2 YDEGEE come from the germline V gene. Trimming removed 5 bases at V and 0 bases at J, with 14 bases between. The CDR3 extends over 16 amino acids.

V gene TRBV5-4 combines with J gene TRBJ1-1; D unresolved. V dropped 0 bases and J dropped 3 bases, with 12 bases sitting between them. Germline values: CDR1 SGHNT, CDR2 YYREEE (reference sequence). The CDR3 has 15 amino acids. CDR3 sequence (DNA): TGTGCCAGCAGCTTGGACGAGGTGAAGGACACTGAAGCTTTCTTT. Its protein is CASSLDEVKDTEAFF.

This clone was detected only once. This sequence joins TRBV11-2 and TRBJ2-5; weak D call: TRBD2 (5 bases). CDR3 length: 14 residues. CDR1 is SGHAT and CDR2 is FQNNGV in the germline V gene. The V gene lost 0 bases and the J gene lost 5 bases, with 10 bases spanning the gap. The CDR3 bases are TGTGCCAGCAGCTTAGAGTGGACGGGGGAGACCCAGTACTTC. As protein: CASSLEWTGETQYF.

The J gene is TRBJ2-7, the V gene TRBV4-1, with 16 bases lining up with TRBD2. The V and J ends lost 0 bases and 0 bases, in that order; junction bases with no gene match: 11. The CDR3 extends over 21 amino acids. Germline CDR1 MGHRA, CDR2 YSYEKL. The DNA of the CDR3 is TGCGCCAGCAGCCAAGAGGATACCGGGACTAGCGGGAGGGCTCGCTCCTACGAGCAGTACTTC. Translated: CASSQEDTGTSGRARSYEQYF.